This TCR beta chain was identified during a study of blood T cell repertoires in COVID-19. About the study: Sites in the United States, Italy and Spain provided acute and convalescent COVID-19 samples. PBMCs, B-cell-depleted T cells, or T cells provided the cDNA or gDNA that made up the material.

Germline lookup yields CDR1 MGHRA and CDR2 YSYEKL. This CDR3 has 15 amino acids. Trimming took off 1 base at V and 5 bases at J, with 14 bases between the two ends. Methods used by the authors: Amplification of reference gene primers provided the estimated nucleated cell counts. The assay was immunoSEQ multiplex PCR, and TCRdb's table has in-frame clones only and misses some. Clone size and the V and J calls come from that table; the DNA yielded D and trimming. The sample includes tens of thousands of clones, over 70% of them seen just once. The chain carries TRBV4-1 and TRBJ1-1; TRBD1 might be the D (6 bases). Sequencing was done on a sample of peripheral blood. The TCR was taken from a woman aged 80 or over with active or convalescent COVID-19. The CDR3 sequence: CASSQVGGRRTEAFF. The CDR3, as DNA: TGCGCCAGCAGCCAAGTCGGGGGGCGCCGTACTGAAGCTTTCTTT.